Listed here is a single TCR beta chain. Data came from immunoSEQ multiplex PCR; TCRdb stores just in-frame clones and leaves some out. Among fewer than 60,000 clones listed, 80% to 90% were seen once. This sample was taken from a study of blood T cell repertoires in COVID-19. From germline, CDR1 is SQVTM and CDR2 ANQGSEA. The CDR3 totals 16 residues. V gave up 1 base and J gave up 3 bases; unmatched junction bases: 12. The V and J genes are TRBV29-1 and TRBJ2-7; TRBD1 agrees at 7 bases. The receptor was isolated from a man aged 45-60 years with acute or convalescent COVID-19. Sequences were obtained from peripheral blood. The CDR3 here is CSVEGSWGTEVYEQYF. DNA of the CDR3: TGCAGCGTTGAAGGTAGTTGGGGGACAGAAGTCTACGAGCAGTACTTC.